This TCR beta chain is drawn from a study of T-cell reconstitution after alpha-beta-depleted transplantation in children. In germline, CDR1 is SGHDN, CDR2 FVKESK. V lost 2 bases and J lost 0, with 13 bases in between. This CDR3 is 16 amino acids long. This clonotype was observed a handful of times. Unique molecular identifiers tagged the TCRbeta library. TCRdb reanalysed the PCR reads using MiXCR and keeps one entry per CDR3 protein. The profile covers about 640,000 distinct CDR3 sequences, with roughly 15% appearing a single time and approximately 1% taken by the ten largest. The TCR comes from a human donor who donated a stem cell graft to a child with acute myeloid leukemia. The chain is built from TRBV14 and TRBJ1-2; TRBD1 might be the D (6 bases). This material consisted of PBMCs from the stem cell graft donor, taken from the stem cell graft. The CDR3 DNA follows: TGTGCCAGCAGCCAATCCGGGACACAAGCTAACTATGGCTACACCTTC. It yields the protein CASSQSGTQANYGYTF. Full variable domain (remainder filled in from reference TRBV14 and TRBJ1-2): EAGVTQFPSHSVIEKGQTVTLRCDPISGHDNLYWYRRVMGKEIKFLLHFVKESKQDESGMPNNRFLAERTGGTYSTLKVQPAELEDSGVYFCASSQSGTQANYGYTFGSGTRLTVV.